This entry concerns a single TCR beta chain. The CDR3 covers 15 residues. Trimming cost V 0 bases and J 10 bases, with 16 bases left between them. In germline, CDR1 is MNHEY, CDR2 SVGAGI. The record originates from a study of blood T cell repertoires in COVID-19. Assay: immunoSEQ multiplex PCR; the TCRdb copy retains only in-frame clones and omits some. The data contain some 490,000 clones, about 85% of them singletons. This receptor was identified in a woman aged 55-70 years who had recovered from COVID-19. Sequencing was carried out using PBMCs or T cells enriched from blood (not recorded which). V usage is TRBV6-5 and J usage is TRBJ1-5; the D is unclear. CDR3 nucleotide sequence: TGTGCCAGCAGTTACTCCAGGCCAAGAACGACCCCCCAGCATTTT. This encodes CASSYSRPRTTPQHF.